A single sample is the source of the 5 T cell receptor beta chains below, sequenced in a study of OX40 agonist ivuxolimab in advanced cancers. The method was immunoSEQ multiplex PCR; TCRdb's version includes in-frame clones alone and lacks a portion of them. The data show roughly 30,000 clones, with roughly 90% seen just once and 58% held by the top ten. The specimen comprised CD4+ or CD8+ T cells sorted from blood, sampled in a trial of the OX40 agonist ivuxolimab. Receptors originate from an adult with an advanced solid tumor such as melanoma, head and neck, liver or kidney cancer.

The gene calls are TRBV9 and TRBJ2-7, with 8 bases aligning to TRBD2. Germline V lookup: CDR1 SGDLS, CDR2 YYNGEE. The junction had 4 bases not matched to a gene; V was cut back by 3 bases and J by 2 bases. CDR3 size: 14 residues. In DNA form, the CDR3 reads TGTGCCAGCAGCGGTAGCGGGGTACCCTACGAGCAGTACTTC. Protein sequence: CASSGSGVPYEQYF. Full variable domain (outside the CDR3, taken from reference TRBV9 and TRBJ2-7): DSGVTQTPKHLITATGQRVTLRCSPRSGDLSVYWYQQSLDQGLQFLIQYYNGEERAKGNILERFSAQQFPDLHSELNLSSLELGDSALYFCASSGSGVPYEQYFGPGTRLTVT.

This clone occurred a few times. The chain combines TRBV19 with TRBJ1-5; 8 nucleotides align to TRBD1. J was trimmed by 5 bases and V by 6 bases; bases with no gene match: 9. This CDR3 contains 15 residues. CDR1 LNHDA and CDR2 SQIVND come from the germline V gene (reference sequence). The CDR3 here is CASSPWDRTDQPQHF. CDR3 coding DNA: TGTGCCAGTAGCCCCTGGGACAGGACTGATCAGCCCCAGCATTTT.

The chain has TRBV9 and TRBJ1-3; perhaps TRBD1 as D (6 bases). The CDR3 length is 15 residues. Looked up from germline, CDR1 is SGDLS and CDR2 is YYNGEE. Between the trimmed V and J ends, which lost 0 bases and 2 bases, there was a span of 9 bases. In DNA form, the CDR3 reads TGTGCCAGCAGCGTAGCGTGGGGGCCTGGAAACACCATATATTTT. It encodes CASSVAWGPGNTIYF.

The chain has TRBV4-1 and TRBJ1-2, with 8 bases lining up with TRBD1. Germline CDR1 and CDR2: MGHRA and YSYEKL. This CDR3 contains 14 residues. V was pared by 4 bases and J by 8 bases, with 9 bases of the junction left unmatched. The CDR3 DNA is TGCGCCAGCAGCCTAGGACAGGGTTTAACAGGCTACACCTTC. Encoded protein: CASSLGQGLTGYTF.

This clone appeared once. The genes are TRBV6-6 and TRBJ1-1; tentative D call: TRBD1 (6 bases). Per germline, CDR1 MNHNY and CDR2 SVGAGI (reference sequence). The CDR3 is 14 amino acids. Between the trimmed V and J ends, which lost 6 bases and 4 bases, there was a span of 15 bases. CDR3 in amino acids: CASSPTGMITEAFF. CDR3 DNA: TGTGCCAGCAGCCCTACAGGGATGATCACTGAAGCTTTCTTT.